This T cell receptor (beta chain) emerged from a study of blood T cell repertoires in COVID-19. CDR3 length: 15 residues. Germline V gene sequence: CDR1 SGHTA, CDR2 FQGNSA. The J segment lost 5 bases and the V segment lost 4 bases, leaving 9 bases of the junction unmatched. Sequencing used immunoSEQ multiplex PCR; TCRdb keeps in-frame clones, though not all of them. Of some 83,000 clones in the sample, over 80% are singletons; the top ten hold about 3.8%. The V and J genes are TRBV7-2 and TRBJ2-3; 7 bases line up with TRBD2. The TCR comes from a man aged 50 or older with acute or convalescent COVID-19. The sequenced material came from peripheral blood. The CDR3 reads CASSSFGGGLDTQYF. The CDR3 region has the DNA TGTGCCAGCAGCTCCTTTGGGGGAGGGTTAGATACGCAGTATTTT.